A single sample gave rise to the 20 T cell receptor beta chains below, sequenced in a study of T cells after somatic rescue of genetic block. TCRdb's table, derived via immunoSEQ multiplex PCR, lists solely in-frame clones and lacks some. The table shows tens of thousands of clones, with less than 95% occurring only once. Sequencing was performed on peripheral blood mononuclear cells (PBMCs). The receptors come from a man aged 35-49 years.

The J gene is TRBJ2-2, the V gene TRBV19; 8 nucleotides match TRBD1. The CDR3 is 17 amino acids. The ends lost 8 bases at V and 5 bases at J; junction bases unmatched: 16. Per the germline V gene, CDR1 is LNHDA and CDR2 is SQIVND (reference sequence). The CDR3 spells CASLGDGQGLRTGELFF. The CDR3 nucleotides are TGTGCCAGTTTAGGGGACGGACAGGGCCTAAGGACCGGGGAGCTGTTTTTT.

V usage is TRBV7-3 and J usage is TRBJ2-7, with D possibly TRBD1 on 6 matching bases. CDR3 length equals 13 residues. From germline, CDR1 is SGHTA and CDR2 FQGTGA. Trimming cost V 3 bases and J 4 bases, with 10 bases left between them. CDR3 bases: TGTGCCAGCAGCTTTGGCAGGGGATACGAGCAGTACTTC. Translating it yields CASSFGRGYEQYF.

This clone turned up a few times. The chain couples TRBV7-9 to TRBJ2-1, with 10 bases identical to TRBD2. CDR1 is SEHNR, CDR2 FQNEAQ, per germline (reference sequence). CDR3 length equals 14 residues. The V and J ends lost 1 base and 8 bases, in that order; junction bases with no gene match: 2. The CDR3 reads CASSLVGTSDEQFF. In DNA, the CDR3 is TGTGCCAGCAGCTTAGTAGGGACTAGCGATGAGCAGTTCTTC.

The chain employs TRBV11-3 and TRBJ2-2; D is possibly TRBD2 (5 bases). CDR1 and CDR2 (germline): SGHNT, YENEEA. The CDR3 runs to 14 residues. Deletions cut 0 bases from V and 4 bases from J, with 6 bases between. CDR3 loop: CASSLEAGTGELFF. The CDR3 DNA sequence: TGTGCCAGCAGCTTAGAGGCGGGCACCGGGGAGCTGTTTTTT.

The chain combines TRBV5-1 with TRBJ1-1; D might be TRBD1 (6 bases). V was cut by 3 bases and J by 6 bases, with 15 bases left in between. The CDR3 consists of 14 residues. Germline assignment: CDR1 SGHRS and CDR2 YFSETQ. The CDR3 reads CASSSTGWVSEAFF. CDR3 coding DNA: TGCGCCAGCAGCTCTACAGGGTGGGTCTCTGAAGCTTTCTTT.

The V call is TRBV4-1, the J call TRBJ1-4, with 9 bases fitting TRBD1. Germline V lookup: CDR1 MGHRA, CDR2 YSYEKL. The CDR3 extends over 15 amino acids. With V trimmed by 0 bases and J by 5 bases, 1 base remained unmatched. This CDR3 reads CASSQDGTGNEKLFF. The CDR3 DNA is TGCGCCAGCAGCCAAGACGGGACAGGGAATGAAAAACTGTTTTTT.

Written as DNA, the CDR3 is TGCGCCAGCAGCCAAGTCGACAGGGGTTTGGTGGCCCAGTACTTC. Protein sequence: CASSQVDRGLVAQYF. J is TRBJ2-5 and V is TRBV4-1; 8 nucleotides match TRBD1. CDR3 length: 15 amino acids. Per germline, CDR1 MGHRA and CDR2 YSYEKL. With V trimmed by 1 base and J by 9 bases, 10 bases remained unmatched.

This chain connects TRBV4-2 to TRBJ2-5, with D tentatively TRBD2 (6 bases). The CDR3 consists of 16 residues. V shed 0 bases and J shed 5 bases, with 16 bases lying between them. Germline values: CDR1 LGHNA, CDR2 YNFKEQ. The CDR3 region is CASSQDAREYMETQYF. The CDR3 nucleotides read TGTGCCAGCAGCCAAGATGCCCGGGAGTATATGGAGACCCAGTACTTC.

This clone is a singleton in its sample. The genes are TRBV5-1 and TRBJ1-2, with D possibly matching TRBD1 (6 bases). The V end was cut by 4 bases, the J end by 4 bases, with 17 bases between. CDR1 and CDR2 (germline): SGHRS, YFSETQ. CDR3 length equals 15 residues. The CDR3 sequence is CASSPAPGGSYGYTF. The CDR3 DNA follows: TGCGCCAGCAGCCCCGCTCCCGGGGGCAGCTATGGCTACACCTTC. Drawing the rest from reference TRBV5-1 and TRBJ1-2, the complete variable domain is KAGVTQTPRYLIKTRGQQVTLSCSPISGHRSVSWYQQTPGQGLQFLFEYFSETQRNKGNFPGRFSGRQFSNSRSEMNVSTLELGDSALYLCASSPAPGGSYGYTFGSGTRLTVV.

The chain has TRBV18 and TRBJ2-1; 8 bases match TRBD1. Germline V gene sequence: CDR1 KGHSH, CDR2 LQKENI. J was trimmed by 9 bases and V by 1 base; bases with no gene match: 8. The CDR3 runs to 15 residues. The DNA of the CDR3 is TGTGCCAGCTCACCACGAGCTGACAGGGGCGGTGAGCAGTTCTTC. It specifies CASSPRADRGGEQFF.

The chain employs TRBV5-4 and TRBJ2-2; TRBD2 matches 13 bases. The CDR3 sequence is 15 residues long. Germline V lookup: CDR1 SGHNT, CDR2 YYREEE (reference sequence). V was pared by 2 bases and J by 7 bases, with 2 bases of the junction left unmatched. CDR3 DNA: TGTGCCAGCAGCTTTGGGACTAGCGGGATCGGGGAGCTGTTTTTT. It yields the protein CASSFGTSGIGELFF.

V is TRBV19 and J is TRBJ2-1, with 9 bases identical to TRBD2. From germline, CDR1 is LNHDA and CDR2 SQIVND (reference sequence). The CDR3 consists of 15 residues. J was trimmed by 3 bases and V by 5 bases; bases with no gene match: 5. CDR3 coding DNA: TGTGCCAGTAGTTTAGCGGGAGCTATCTACAATGAGCAGTTCTTC. The encoded protein is CASSLAGAIYNEQFF. The variable domain in full, completed from reference TRBV19 and TRBJ2-1, reads DGGITQSPKYLFRKEGQNVTLSCEQNLNHDAMYWYRQDPGQGLRLIYYSQIVNDFQKGDIAEGYSVSREKKESFPLTVTSAQKNPTAFYLCASSLAGAIYNEQFFGPGTRLTVL.

The rearrangement links TRBV13 to TRBJ2-1, with 9 bases identical to TRBD2. Trimming took 5 bases from V and 3 from J; bases not matched to a gene: 8. Germline V gene data show CDR1 as PRHDT and CDR2 as FYEKMQ (reference sequence). The CDR3 has 16 amino acids. Here the CDR3 DNA reads TGTGCCAGCAGCCCACCTTGGCGGGGGGGCTACAATGAGCAGTTCTTC. The encoded protein is CASSPPWRGGYNEQFF.

The V and J genes are TRBV7-2 and TRBJ2-7; TRBD2 matches at 12 bases. Germline V lookup: CDR1 SGHTA, CDR2 FQGNSA. The J segment lost 6 bases and the V segment lost 2 bases, leaving 5 bases of the junction unmatched. This CDR3 has 15 amino acids. The CDR3: CASSLRLGLAGEQYF. CDR3 DNA: TGTGCCAGCAGCTTAAGGTTGGGACTAGCGGGCGAGCAGTACTTC. Drawing the rest from reference TRBV7-2 and TRBJ2-7, the complete variable domain is GAGVSQSPSNKVTEKGKDVELRCDPISGHTALYWYRQSLGQGLEFLIYFQGNSAPDKSGLPSDRFSAERTGGSVSTLTIQRTQQEDSAVYLCASSLRLGLAGEQYFGPGTRLTVT.

V is TRBV5-5 and J is TRBJ1-6, with 9 bases matching TRBD1. Germline CDR1 and CDR2: SGHKS and YYEKEE (reference sequence). This CDR3 comprises 16 residues. Germline trimming cut 4 bases from V and 9 bases from J; bases unmatched to any gene: 11. The CDR3 reads CASSVGQGRWTSPLHF. CDR3 DNA: TGTGCCAGCAGCGTGGGACAGGGAAGGTGGACTTCACCCCTCCACTTT.

The chain links TRBV27 to TRBJ2-5; 8 bases are shared with TRBD1. In germline, CDR1 is MNHEY, CDR2 SMNVEV (reference sequence). The CDR3 extends over 15 amino acids. V trimming: 5 bases; J trimming: 4 bases; junction bases outside the gene matches: 9. CDR3 sequence (DNA): TGTGCCAGCAGTCAACCCGGGACAGGCGGAGAGACCCAGTACTTC. The encoded protein is CASSQPGTGGETQYF.

This chain connects TRBV27 to TRBJ2-2; weak D call: TRBD1 (6 bases). This CDR3 spans 14 amino acids. CDR1 and CDR2 from the germline V gene are MNHEY and SMNVEV (reference sequence). V lost 8 bases, J lost 6 bases, and 16 bases lay in between. CDR3 DNA: TGTGCCAGCCAACCCTTAGGGGGATCCGGGGAGCTGTTTTTT. Its translation is CASQPLGGSGELFF.

The chain couples TRBV28 to TRBJ1-1; the D is unclear. CDR3 length equals 12 residues. Between the trimmed V and J ends, which lost 4 bases and 7 bases, there was a span of 10 bases. Germline lookup yields CDR1 MDHEN and CDR2 SYDVKM. CDR3 in DNA: TGTGCCAGCAGTTCTCCGATCTTTGAAGCTTTCTTT. This sequence encodes CASSSPIFEAFF.

The chain has TRBV5-8 and TRBJ2-5; perhaps D is TRBD1 or TRBD2 (5 bases each). The J call may be mistaken, given a closer DNA end match to TRBJ2-7. The germline V gene encodes CDR1 SGHTS and CDR2 YDEGEE. The CDR3 is 15 residues long. CDR3 nucleotides: TGTGCCAGCAGCTTGTTTGGGGGTTCGACCTACGAGCAGTACTTC. Its protein is CASSLFGGSTYEQYF.

This clone appeared once. This CDR3 reads CASSLGLANTGELFF. In DNA form, the CDR3 reads TGTGCCAGCAGCCTGGGGCTAGCGAACACCGGGGAGCTGTTTTTT. This rearrangement joins TRBV9 to TRBJ2-2; D perhaps matches TRBD1 (5 bases). The CDR3 has 15 amino acids. V was trimmed by 4 bases and J by 0 bases, leaving 10 bases between them. CDR1 and CDR2 from the germline V gene are SGDLS and YYNGEE.